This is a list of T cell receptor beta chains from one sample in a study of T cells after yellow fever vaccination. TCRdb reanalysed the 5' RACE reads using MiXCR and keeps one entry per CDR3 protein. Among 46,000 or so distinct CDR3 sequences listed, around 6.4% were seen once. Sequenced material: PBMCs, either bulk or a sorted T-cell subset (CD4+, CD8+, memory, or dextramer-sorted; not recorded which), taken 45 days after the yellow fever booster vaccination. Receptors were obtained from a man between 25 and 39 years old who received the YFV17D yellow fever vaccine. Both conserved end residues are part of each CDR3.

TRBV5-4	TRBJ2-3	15	CASSLELGRSDTQYF
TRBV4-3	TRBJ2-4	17	CASSQSTAVIAKNIQYF
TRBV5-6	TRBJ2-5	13	CASSLAGVETQYF
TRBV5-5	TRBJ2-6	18	CASSFGDPSSSGANVLTF
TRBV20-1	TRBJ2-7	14	CSASPGQRTYEQYF
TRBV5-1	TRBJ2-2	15	CASSKRTGDTGELFF
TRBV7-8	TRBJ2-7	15	CASSPTRESSYQQYF
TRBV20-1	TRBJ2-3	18	CSAGGLAGTIMGPDTQYF
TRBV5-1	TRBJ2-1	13	CASNEREKDEQFF
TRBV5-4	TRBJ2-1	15	CASTTGTSLGNEQFF
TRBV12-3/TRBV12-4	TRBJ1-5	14	CASSLSTGNQPQHF
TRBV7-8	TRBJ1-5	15	CASSLISGENQPQHF
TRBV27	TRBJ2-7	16	CASSLFPGRASYEQYF
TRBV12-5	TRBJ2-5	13	CASELAGGETQYF
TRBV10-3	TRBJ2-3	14	CAIRTSTLADTQYF
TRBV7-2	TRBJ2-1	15	CASSLLDGGWDEQFF
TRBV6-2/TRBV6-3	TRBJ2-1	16	CASSKAGTKDYNEQFF
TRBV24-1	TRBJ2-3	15	CATSDRGLAADTQYF
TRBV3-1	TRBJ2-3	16	CASSQGLAGAADTQYF
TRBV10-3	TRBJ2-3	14	CAISGLAFTDTQYF
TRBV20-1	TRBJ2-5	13	CSASFWGRETQYF
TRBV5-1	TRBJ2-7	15	CASSLVGEAAYEQYF
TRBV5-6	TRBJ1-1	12	CASSTGDTEAFF
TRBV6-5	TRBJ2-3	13	CASSYISTDTQYF
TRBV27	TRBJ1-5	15	CASSFRQGSNQPQHF
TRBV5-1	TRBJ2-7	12	CASSLDDYEQYF
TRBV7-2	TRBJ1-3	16	CASSLGGTTSGNTIYF